Here is one T cell receptor (beta chain) with its context. This clonotype was detected a few times. Its antigen target is currently unknown. Per-base quality was not reported, and no clone a single base away is much larger than it. The CDR3 goes from the cysteine to the phenylalanine over 15 residues. The CDR3 DNA has 45 bases and is translated from base 1. CDR1 and CDR2 (SGHTA, FQGNSA) derive from the germline V gene. V and J are truncated by 6 bases and 2 bases respectively, leaving an intervening sequence of 13 bases. The data were obtained in a study of T cell repertoires in cytomegalovirus infection (dated by TCRdb to the late 2010s). For the wider study: The HLA type of each donor mattered for the analysis, because public TCR beta signatures pointed to carriage of CMV infection along with the matching HLA type. Study-wide conclusions, independent of this receptor: The ex vivo response was dominated by HLA-C-restricted CMV-specific TCR beta clonotypes, which also provided the single most frequent clonotype in two of eight donors. In both this cohort and an independent cohort of some 380 donors, the cumulative frequency of public TCR beta family members distinguished carriers of CMV infection plus the relevant HLA type.

The listed sequencing device is Illumina HiSeq 1500. TCRdb handled the public reads itself, with Q25 trimming in fastp and clone calling in MiXCR, and kept productive beta chains. Every distinct CDR3 protein forms one entry, paired with its most common genes and DNA. This sample holds around 450,000 distinct CDR3 sequences; 31% were observed only once. Roughly 13% of the sample goes to the ten largest clones. Recombination linked TRBV7-2 to TRBJ2-2; the D segment could be TRBD1, given 5 matching bases. This TCR was sampled from a human donor in good health (CMV status not recorded). Some clones in this sample may be carry-over from other donors' samples. What was sequenced was PBMCs. The bases read TGTGCCAGCAGTCGACAGCTCAGAAACACCGGGGAGCTGTTTTTT. Its coded protein is CASSRQLRNTGELFF.